This T cell receptor (beta chain) was retrieved from a study of CD8+ T cells in alopecia areata. Background on the study: For the treated group, dosing was oral tofacitinib at 5 to 10 mg twice daily. Broader study findings: Unlike in mice, where it was clearer, TCR sharing across patients was less clear, possibly HLA-related.

As part of sample collection, lesional scalp punch biopsies and peripheral blood were taken from alopecia areata patients. This clone showed up just a few times. Its antigen is currently unknown. This CDR3 contains 13 residues. Germline CDR1 is SQVTM and CDR2 is ANQGSEA. Between the trimmed V and J ends, which lost 4 bases and 2 bases, there was a span of 12 bases. Investigators isolated RNA and reverse transcribed it into cDNA to act as the sequencing template. Clones were sequenced by immunoSEQ multiplex PCR, and TCRdb holds only the in-frame ones, with some missing. Of 150,000 to 200,000 clones listed, over 55% are singletons.

The sequence came from a human donor with alopecia areata. This chain links TRBV29-1 with TRBJ2-7; D is undetermined. Specimen: CD4+ T cells sorted from blood, collected at week 0. CDR3 bases: TGCAGCGTTGTGGCCCACCTAACCTACGAGCAGTACTTC. Translated: CSVVAHLTYEQYF.